The sample holds a few counts of the clone carrying this T cell receptor (beta chain). Its matching antigen is unknown. This record comes from a study of shared clonotypes between healthy human individuals. The study, taken as a whole, reports: Memory subsets had estimated richness that was generally smaller than that of naive subsets. Generation probabilities of non-shared clonotypes were lower (relative to those shared by all four donors).

Investigators divided CD4+ cells into CD45RA+ naive and CD45RA-negative memory subsets. The germline V gene has CDR1 SGHAT and CDR2 FQNNGV. J lost 3 bases, V lost 5 bases, and 12 bases had no gene match. This CDR3 comprises 17 residues. Each cell subset's genomic DNA was divided evenly among several immunoSEQ plates. TCRdb's copy holds only in-frame clones and misses some; the assay was immunoSEQ multiplex PCR. The sample records 1,100,000 or so clones, approximately 78% being singletons. Sequenced: memory CD4+ T cells from PBMCs. The subset denotes: CD45RA-negative fraction. The clonotype comes from a man aged 18 to 30 in good health. Some clones in this sample may be carry-over from other donors' samples. The chain carries TRBV11-2 and TRBJ2-3; the match to TRBD2 covers 9 bases. CDR3 protein: CASSHYGRLAETDTQYF. As DNA, the CDR3 is TGTGCCAGCAGCCATTATGGACGACTAGCGGAAACAGATACGCAGTATTTT.